The 24 T cell receptor beta chains presented below share a single source sample, sequenced in a study of control samples from healthy donors and cancer patients. Method: immunoSEQ multiplex PCR; TCRdb's copy keeps in-frame clones and lacks some. The repertoire consists of tens of thousands of clones, with roughly 87% occurring once and the leading ten covering just under 4%. Material: blood. These receptors all stem from a woman in her fifties or sixties in good health.

The CDR3 protein is CASSLRSLSAELTGELFF. The CDR3 DNA reads as TGCGCCAGCAGCTTAAGGAGCCTCTCAGCGGAGCTCACCGGGGAGCTGTTTTTT. The chain combines TRBV5-1 with TRBJ2-2, with TRBD2 as a possible D gene (5 bases). Germline V gene lookup returns CDR1 SGHRS and CDR2 YFSETQ. The CDR3 runs to 18 residues. Trimming shortened V by 2 bases and J by 4 bases, and 21 bases separated the two germline ends.

The chain employs TRBV2 and TRBJ1-4; no clear D. CDR1 SNHLY and CDR2 FYNNEI come from the germline V gene. This CDR3 contains 15 residues. V was clipped by 4 bases and J by 4 bases, with 13 bases between them. The CDR3 DNA is TGTGCCAGCAGTGTAACGGGATCCTTTAATGAAAAACTGTTTTTT. Its protein product is CASSVTGSFNEKLFF.

The J gene is TRBJ1-4, the V gene TRBV3-1 (or the pseudogene TRBV3-2); tentatively, D is TRBD1 (5 bases). Trimming left V 3 bases short and J 3 bases short, with 11 bases between. The CDR3 contains 15 residues. The V gene's germline CDR1 is LGHDT and CDR2 YNNKEL (reference sequence). In DNA form, the CDR3 reads TGTGCCAGCAGCCATAACCGGGGCCCTAATGAAAAACTGTTTTTT. Its protein is CASSHNRGPNEKLFF.

The gene calls are TRBV19 and TRBJ1-1, with 8 bases fitting TRBD1. With V trimmed by 5 bases and J by 5 bases, 4 bases remained unmatched. CDR1 and CDR2 from the germline V gene are LNHDA and SQIVND (reference sequence). The CDR3 loop spans 13 amino acids. Here the CDR3 reads CASSPNRGTEAFF. In DNA, the CDR3 is TGTGCCAGTAGTCCGAACAGGGGGACTGAAGCTTTCTTT.

The sample holds one count of this clone. The V and J genes are TRBV9 and TRBJ2-1, with a tentative D call TRBD2 (6 bases). Between the trimmed V and J ends, which lost 0 bases and 4 bases, there was a span of 14 bases. Per the germline V gene, CDR1 is SGDLS and CDR2 is YYNGEE. This CDR3 contains 16 residues. CDR3 protein: CASSVEGDSRYNEQFF. For the CDR3, the DNA is TGTGCCAGCAGCGTAGAAGGGGACTCCAGATACAATGAGCAGTTCTTC.

This clone showed up just once. V usage is TRBV7-9 and J usage is TRBJ2-7; TRBD2 might be the D (5 bases). Germline V CDR1 and CDR2: SEHNR, FQNEAQ (reference sequence). Trimming removed 4 bases from V and 5 bases from J, with 12 bases in between. The CDR3 covers 13 residues. Written as DNA, the CDR3 is TGTGCCAGCAGCTGGGATCTCGGGAACGAGCAGTACTTC. Amino acids: CASSWDLGNEQYF.

The chain joins TRBV7-9 to TRBJ2-7, with no clear D. Germline assignment: CDR1 SEHNR and CDR2 FQNEAQ (reference sequence). This CDR3 is 13 amino acids long. V was trimmed by 0 bases and J by 3 bases, leaving 6 bases between them. The CDR3 sequence is CASSLAPGYEQYF. The CDR3 DNA is TGTGCCAGCAGCTTAGCGCCGGGCTACGAGCAGTACTTC.

The J gene is TRBJ1-2, the V gene TRBV23-1; unclear D gene. TRBV23-1 is labeled an ORF, and its function is uncertain. There are 16 residues in the CDR3. The germline V and J ends were trimmed by 0 bases and 0 bases, with 11 bases remaining between them. CDR3 DNA: TGCGCCAGCAGTCAATCGACGGGCGTTTCTAACTATGGCTACACCTTC. It translates to CASSQSTGVSNYGYTF.

The V and J genes are TRBV6-5 and TRBJ2-7; 9 nucleotides line up with TRBD1. V shed 4 bases and J 5 bases; nucleotides not matched to a gene: 3. This CDR3 is built from 13 residues. Germline-derived CDR1 and CDR2 are MNHEY and SVGAGI. CDR3 DNA: TGTGCCAGCAGTTCGGGGACAGGGCACGAGCAGTACTTC. This translates into CASSSGTGHEQYF.

The rearrangement joins TRBV7-3 to TRBJ1-6; a weak D match, TRBD1 (5 bases). The CDR3 has 16 residues. The germline V and J ends were trimmed by 0 bases and 6 bases, with 12 bases remaining between them. The V gene's germline CDR1 is SGHTA and CDR2 FQGTGA. CDR3: CASSLTGPGLNSPLHF. The CDR3 coding sequence is TGTGCCAGCAGCTTAACGGGTCCAGGGCTTAATTCACCCCTCCACTTT.

J is TRBJ1-5 and V is TRBV12-2; the table gives TRBD1 as D, unverified against the DNA. TRBV12-2 counts as a pseudogene. The CDR3 has 16 amino acids. The CDR3 sequence: CASRSARTGGDQPQHF. CDR3 DNA: TGTGCAAGTCGCTCAGCCCGGACAGGGGGCGATCAGCCCCAGCATTTT.

The chain has TRBV10-1 and TRBJ1-2; TRBD1 matches 7 bases. The V gene end was trimmed by 6 bases and the J gene end by 7 bases; junction bases not matched to a gene: 8. The CDR3 extends over 13 amino acids. The germline V gene encodes CDR1 WNHNN and CDR2 SYGVQD (reference sequence). For the CDR3, the DNA is TGCGCCAGCAGCCTTGACAGGGCAGGTGGCTACACCTTC. Translated: CASSLDRAGGYTF.

The gene calls are TRBV3-1 (or the pseudogene TRBV3-2) and TRBJ2-1; weak D call: TRBD2 (5 bases). CDR1 is LGHDT and CDR2 is YNNKEL in the germline V gene (reference sequence). There are 11 residues in the CDR3. The V end was cut by 2 bases, the J end by 9 bases, with 5 bases between. The CDR3 loop reads CASSQRGEQFF. DNA for the CDR3: TGTGCCAGCAGCCAACGGGGTGAGCAGTTCTTC.

This clone was detected only a few times. The chain combines TRBV6-6 with TRBJ1-5, with 7 positions matching TRBD1. Per the germline V gene, CDR1 is MNHNY and CDR2 is SVGAGI (reference sequence). There are 14 residues in the CDR3. V was pared by 4 bases and J by 2 bases, with 2 bases of the junction left unmatched. The CDR3 region is CASSLTGGNQPQHF. The CDR3 DNA reads as TGTGCCAGCAGTTTAACAGGGGGCAATCAGCCCCAGCATTTT.

This chain links TRBV30 with TRBJ2-7, with a possible D match to TRBD1 (5 bases). This CDR3 is 13 amino acids long. V dropped 3 bases and J dropped 1 base, with 10 bases sitting between them. From germline, CDR1 is GTSNPN and CDR2 SVGIG (reference sequence). CDR3 residues: CAWSQDSSYEQYF. The CDR3 DNA sequence: TGTGCCTGGAGCCAAGACAGTTCCTACGAGCAGTACTTC. The variable domain in full, with the rest retrieved from reference TRBV30 and TRBJ2-7, is SQTIHQWPATLVQPVGSPLSLECTVEGTSNPNLYWYRQAAGRGLQLLFYSVGIGQISSEVPQNLSASRPQDRQFILSSKKLLLSDSGFYLCAWSQDSSYEQYFGPGTRLTVT.

The rearrangement uses TRBV9 and TRBJ2-3; possible D gene TRBD1, 5 bases. The CDR3 is 14 residues long. The V end lost 1 base, the J end lost 3 bases, and 9 bases lay between the germline ends. Germline values: CDR1 SGDLS, CDR2 YYNGEE. The CDR3: CASSVIGATDTQYF. The CDR3 region has the DNA TGTGCCAGCAGCGTAATAGGGGCAACAGATACGCAGTATTTT.

The chain joins TRBV5-5 to TRBJ1-2, with a possible D match to TRBD1 (6 bases). The CDR3 loop spans 16 amino acids. Trimming left V 0 bases short and J 5 bases short, with 17 bases between. Germline CDR1 is SGHKS and CDR2 is YYEKEE (reference sequence). CDR3 nucleotide sequence: TGTGCCAGCAGCTTGGCCGCGGGGGCTTTGGGATATGGCTACACCTTC. It specifies CASSLAAGALGYGYTF.

The chain carries TRBV6-2 or TRBV6-3 and TRBJ2-3, with 12 bases lining up with TRBD1. The CDR3 has 17 amino acids. Per the germline V gene, CDR1 is MNHEY and CDR2 is SVGEGT. V lost 2 bases to trimming and J lost 4 bases; unmatched junction nucleotides: 7. The CDR3 nucleotides are TGTGCCAGCAGTTACCGGGGGACAGGGGGCGTCTCAGATACGCAGTATTTT. Translated: CASSYRGTGGVSDTQYF.

The genes are TRBV27 and TRBJ1-6; D is uncertain. V was clipped by 3 bases and J by 1 base, with 7 bases between them. Per germline, CDR1 MNHEY and CDR2 SMNVEV (reference sequence). The CDR3 has 15 residues. The CDR3 nucleotides read TGTGCCAGCAGTTTTATGGCTTCCTATAATTCACCCCTCCACTTT. Its protein product is CASSFMASYNSPLHF.

The genes are TRBV6-6 and TRBJ1-3; D perhaps matches TRBD1 (5 bases). Germline lookup yields CDR1 MNHNY and CDR2 SVGAGI (reference sequence). The V gene lost 6 bases and the J gene lost 1 base, with 7 bases spanning the gap. The CDR3 sequence is 13 residues long. The CDR3 protein is CASSQGSGNTIYF. CDR3 DNA sequence: TGTGCCAGCAGCCAGGGTTCTGGAAACACCATATATTTT.

This chain joins TRBV4-1 and TRBJ2-1; no definite D call. Germline CDR1 and CDR2: MGHRA and YSYEKL. Trimming took off 0 bases at V and 4 bases at J, with 13 bases between the two ends. The CDR3 consists of 16 residues. CDR3 sequence (DNA): TGCGCCAGCAGCCAAGATGGGGTAGTCTTTTACAATGAGCAGTTCTTC. It codes for CASSQDGVVFYNEQFF.

CDR3 protein: CAITLSTNTDTQYF. CDR3 coding DNA: TGTGCCATCACCCTCTCCACCAACACAGATACGCAGTATTTT. V usage is TRBV10-3 and J usage is TRBJ2-3; the D is unclear. There are 14 residues in the CDR3. CDR1 is ENHRY, CDR2 SYGVKD, per germline. Trimming left V 7 bases short and J 2 bases short, with 13 bases between.

This clone was observed a single time. The J gene is TRBJ2-7, the V gene TRBV4-1, with D hard to call. CDR1 is MGHRA, CDR2 YSYEKL, per germline. This CDR3 is built from 16 residues. With 1 base removed from V and 0 bases from J, the gap between germline ends came to 13 bases. CDR3 nucleotide sequence: TGCGCCAGCAGCCAAGTTTCGAATCCGAGCTCCTACGAGCAGTACTTC. It translates to CASSQVSNPSSYEQYF.

This clone was seen a single time. DNA for the CDR3: TGTGCCAGCAGCAGTGGGGGGTACCTGAACACTGAAGCTTTCTTT. Protein: CASSSGGYLNTEAFF. This sequence joins TRBV28 and TRBJ1-1; a weak D match, TRBD1 (5 bases). Trimming took off 6 bases at V and 0 bases at J, with 14 bases between the two ends. Germline CDR1 is MDHEN and CDR2 is SYDVKM. This CDR3 spans 15 amino acids.